Below are 17 T cell receptor beta chains sequenced from a single sample in a study of T cells and Merkel cell carcinoma outcomes. The table came from immunoSEQ multiplex PCR; TCRdb's copy has only in-frame clones and leaves some out. The profile shows thousands of clones, more than 85% of them singletons. The sequenced sample was tumor tissue from Merkel cell carcinoma. These receptors originate from a human donor with Merkel cell carcinoma.

This sequence joins TRBV9 and TRBJ2-5; D gene ambiguous. V gave up 2 bases and J gave up 5 bases, with 4 bases separating them. From germline, CDR1 is SGDLS and CDR2 YYNGEE. The CDR3 runs 11 residues. The CDR3 is CASSVEETQYF. DNA of the CDR3: TGTGCCAGCAGCGTTGAGGAGACCCAGTACTTC.

This sequence joins TRBV20-1 and TRBJ1-3; D call uncertain. The germline gives CDR1 DFQATT, CDR2 SNEGSKA (reference sequence). The CDR3 contains 11 residues. The ends were cut back, 2 bases at V and 2 bases at J, with 1 base in the middle. The CDR3: CSARTGNTIYF. The CDR3 DNA sequence: TGCAGTGCTAGAACTGGAAACACCATATATTTT.

V is TRBV2 and J is TRBJ1-5; D remains ambiguous. The CDR3 loop spans 13 amino acids. V was trimmed by 6 bases and J by 0 bases, leaving 6 bases between them. Germline loops: CDR1 SNHLY, CDR2 FYNNEI. CDR3 region: CASSRDSNQPQHF. The CDR3 bases are TGTGCCAGCAGCAGAGATAGCAATCAGCCCCAGCATTTT.

V usage is TRBV7-2 and J usage is TRBJ2-5, with D tentatively TRBD1 (6 bases). Trimming left V 0 bases short and J 0 bases short, with 11 bases between. The germline V gene encodes CDR1 SGHTA and CDR2 FQGNSA. The CDR3 is made up of 16 amino acids. The DNA for the CDR3 is TGTGCCAGCAGCTTAGCGGGGGACACGTACCAAGAGACCCAGTACTTC. It encodes CASSLAGDTYQETQYF.

The J gene is TRBJ2-5, the V gene TRBV7-2; D remains unclear. V was pared by 5 bases and J by 2 bases, with 12 bases between. The germline V gene has CDR1 SGHTA and CDR2 FQGNSA. The CDR3 covers 14 residues. CDR3 bases: TGTGCCAGCAGCCGGGCGGCTTTTCAAGAGACCCAGTACTTC. The encoded protein is CASSRAAFQETQYF.

V usage is TRBV5-1 and J usage is TRBJ2-3; D unresolved. V was trimmed by 0 bases and J by 3 bases, leaving 8 bases between them. The CDR3 length is 14 residues. Germline V gene sequence: CDR1 SGHRS, CDR2 YFSETQ. The chain's CDR3 is CASSLAVQTDTQYF. The CDR3 DNA is TGCGCCAGCAGCTTGGCAGTACAAACAGATACGCAGTATTTT.

The count of this clone is one. The chain links TRBV7-2 to TRBJ1-1; D possibly corresponds to TRBD1 (6 bases). V lost 2 bases, J lost 8 bases, and 24 bases lay in between. Per the germline V gene, CDR1 is SGHTA and CDR2 is FQGNSA. There are 17 residues in the CDR3. CDR3 sequence reads: CASSLNAKGVGYLEAFF. In DNA form, the CDR3 reads TGTGCCAGCAGCTTAAACGCCAAGGGGGTGGGGTACCTGGAAGCTTTCTTT. The whole variable domain, remainder taken from reference TRBV7-2 and TRBJ1-1, is GAGVSQSPSNKVTEKGKDVELRCDPISGHTALYWYRQSLGQGLEFLIYFQGNSAPDKSGLPSDRFSAERTGGSVSTLTIQRTQQEDSAVYLCASSLNAKGVGYLEAFFGQGTRLTVV.

The chain carries TRBV9 and TRBJ2-1; TRBD1 matches at 12 bases. With 4 bases clipped from V and 9 bases from J, the junction kept 14 bases outside the gene matches. CDR1 and CDR2 from the germline V gene are SGDLS and YYNGEE. CDR3 length equals 17 residues. Here the CDR3 reads CASSPRGRGTGGSEQFF. In DNA, the CDR3 is TGTGCCAGCAGCCCCAGAGGGAGAGGGACAGGGGGCAGTGAGCAGTTCTTC.

V gene TRBV6-1 combines with J gene TRBJ2-2; 12 bases align to TRBD2. CDR1 MNHNS and CDR2 SASEGT come from the germline V gene. CDR3 length: 15 residues. The trim removed 6 bases at V and 4 bases at J, leaving 3 bases unmatched. In DNA form, the CDR3 reads TGTGCCAGCAGAGGACTAGCGGGGATCACCGGGGAGCTGTTTTTT. Protein product: CASRGLAGITGELFF.

This chain joins TRBV4-3 and TRBJ1-2; D gene uncertain. This CDR3 has 16 amino acids. Germline V gene sequence: CDR1 LGHNA, CDR2 YSLEER. The ends were cut back, 1 base at V and 4 bases at J, with 16 bases in the middle. The CDR3 region is CASSQGKGRVFYGYTF. In nucleotides, the CDR3 is TGCGCCAGCAGCCAAGGTAAAGGCCGAGTATTCTATGGCTACACCTTC.

The chain links TRBV7-2 to TRBJ2-3; 13 bases align to TRBD2. The CDR3 loop spans 15 amino acids. V gave up 5 bases and J gave up 5 bases; unmatched junction bases: 4. Germline V CDR1 and CDR2: SGHTA, FQGNSA. The CDR3 DNA follows: TGTGCCAGCAGCGAAACTAGCGGGGGGGTAGATACGCAGTATTTT. Its protein is CASSETSGGVDTQYF.

About this clone: Other DNA sequences from this sample encode an identical CDR3 as well. V is TRBV10-1 and J is TRBJ2-2, with D unresolved. From germline, CDR1 is WNHNN and CDR2 SYGVQD (reference sequence). The CDR3 covers 12 residues. Trimming took off 6 bases at V and 5 bases at J, with 7 bases between the two ends. The CDR3 DNA follows: TGCGCCAGCAGCTTGGGGACCGGGGAGCTGTTTTTT. Its translation: CASSLGTGELFF.

This chain connects TRBV7-9 to TRBJ2-2; tentative D call: TRBD2 (5 bases). The CDR3 spans 15 residues. Germline V gene sequence: CDR1 SEHNR, CDR2 FQNEAQ (reference sequence). V was trimmed by 8 bases and J by 5 bases, leaving 18 bases between them. As DNA, the CDR3 is TGTGCCAGCCCCGGGGAAGTACTGGTTACCGGGGAGCTGTTTTTT. It is translated as CASPGEVLVTGELFF. The full variable domain, its missing parts supplied by reference TRBV7-9 and TRBJ2-2, is DTGVSQNPRHKITKRGQNVTFRCDPISEHNRLYWYRQTLGQGPEFLTYFQNEAQLEKSRLLSDRFSAERPKGSFSTLEIQRTEQGDSAMYLCASPGEVLVTGELFFGEGSRLTVL.

This clone was counted once. The CDR3 is CATHGTGAYNEQFF. The CDR3 DNA reads as TGCGCCACCCACGGGACAGGGGCCTACAATGAGCAGTTCTTC. The chain uses TRBV10-1 and TRBJ2-1; the match to TRBD1 covers 10 bases. Unmatched junction bases numbered 5, after V lost 10 bases and J lost 2 bases. This CDR3 spans 14 amino acids. Germline CDR1 is WNHNN and CDR2 is SYGVQD (reference sequence).

V usage is TRBV27 and J usage is TRBJ1-2, with D unclear. CDR3 length equals 14 residues. Trimming stripped 4 bases from V and 4 bases from J, with 13 bases between. Per germline, CDR1 MNHEY and CDR2 SMNVEV (reference sequence). The CDR3 loop reads CASSSSEVGYGYTF. The DNA for the CDR3 is TGTGCCAGCAGTTCCTCCGAGGTCGGCTATGGCTACACCTTC.

J is TRBJ1-2 and V is TRBV28, with a tentative D call TRBD1 (5 bases). Trimming shortened V by 5 bases and J by 8 bases, and 15 bases separated the two germline ends. Germline V gene sequence: CDR1 MDHEN, CDR2 SYDVKM. This CDR3 contains 13 residues. The CDR3 DNA follows: TGTGCCAGCAGTCCGAGGACACAAAGGGGCTACACCTTC. Its protein is CASSPRTQRGYTF.

The chain is built from TRBV28 and TRBJ1-4, with D maybe TRBD1 (6 bases). V was pared by 7 bases and J by 7 bases, with 16 bases between. Looked up from germline, CDR1 is MDHEN and CDR2 is SYDVKM. The CDR3 extends over 14 amino acids. DNA of the CDR3: TGTGCCAGCAACCAACAGGGTGGAGGTGAAAAACTGTTTTTT. Translation gives CASNQQGGGEKLFF. Full variable domain (remainder filled in from reference TRBV28 and TRBJ1-4): DVKVTQSSRYLVKRTGEKVFLECVQDMDHENMFWYRQDPGLGLRLIYFSYDVKMKEKGDIPEGYSVSREKKERFSLILESASTNQTSMYLCASNQQGGGEKLFFGSGTQLSVL.